The 5 T cell receptor beta chains listed next were all sequenced from one sample in a study of regulatory T cells in long-lasting Graves disease. Time point noted: newly diagnosed GD, antithyroid drugs for less than 3 months. RNA isolated from PBMCs was used to make the TCR library. The authors built TCR beta libraries using iRepertoire HTBI primers and Arm-PCR of CDR3 regions. Each CDR3 protein is one row after TCRdb ran MiXCR on the multiplex PCR reads. Of 550,000 to 700,000 distinct CDR3 sequences listed, 15% to 20% are singletons. The sample was also reused in another study, on T cells in Graves' hyperthyroidism and ophthalmopathy.

This sample comprised peripheral blood mononuclear cells (PBMCs), obtained at new diagnosis, from a patient treated with antithyroid drugs. These receptors were taken from a man between 18 and 29 years old with Graves disease.

Concerning this clonotype: A junction end diverges from the germline sequence, so it may reflect a read error. The chain is built from TRBV6-1 and TRBJ1-1; a weak D match, TRBD1 (6 bases). Germline V lookup: CDR1 MNHNS, CDR2 SASEGT. This CDR3 contains 13 residues. CDR3 nucleotide sequence: TGTGCCAGCACCCAAGGGGGGAACACTGAAGCTTTCTTC. It is translated as CASTQGGNTEAFF.

The gene calls are TRBV5-6 and TRBJ2-7, with 8 bases matching TRBD1. V lost 2 bases and J lost 5; bases outside the gene matches: 6. The CDR3 length is 14 residues. The V gene's germline CDR1 is SGHDT and CDR2 YYEEEE. For the CDR3, the DNA is TGTGCCAGCAGCTTACAGGGGGTCCCCCACGAGCAGTACTTC. Amino acids: CASSLQGVPHEQYF.

CDR3 sequence reads: CASSIGRGEPQHF. Here the CDR3 DNA reads TGTGCCAGTAGTATCGGGCGCGGGGAGCCCCAGCATTTT. The chain combines TRBV19 with TRBJ1-5; D unresolved. V shed 3 bases and J shed 8 bases, with 11 bases lying between them. The CDR3 is 13 amino acids. Germline CDR1 is LNHDA and CDR2 is SQIVND (reference sequence).

This clonotype was recorded many times. The chain joins TRBV20-1 to TRBJ2-7, with D uncertain. Germline CDR1 and CDR2: DFQATT and SNEGSKA (reference sequence). The length of the CDR3 is 14 residues. The germline V and J ends were trimmed by 0 bases and 2 bases, with 11 bases remaining between them. CDR3 coding DNA: TGCAGTGCTAGAGATGAAGGACGGACCTACGAGCAGTACTTC. Its protein product is CSARDEGRTYEQYF.

This clonotype was recorded at least ten times. The gene calls are TRBV5-6 and TRBJ2-1; 10 bases match TRBD2. Germline values: CDR1 SGHDT, CDR2 YYEEEE. The CDR3 spans 16 residues. The junction had 5 bases not matched to a gene; V was cut back by 3 bases and J by 2 bases. This CDR3 reads CASSSGTSEAYNEQFF. CDR3 bases: TGTGCCAGCAGCTCCGGGACTAGCGAGGCCTACAATGAGCAGTTCTTC.